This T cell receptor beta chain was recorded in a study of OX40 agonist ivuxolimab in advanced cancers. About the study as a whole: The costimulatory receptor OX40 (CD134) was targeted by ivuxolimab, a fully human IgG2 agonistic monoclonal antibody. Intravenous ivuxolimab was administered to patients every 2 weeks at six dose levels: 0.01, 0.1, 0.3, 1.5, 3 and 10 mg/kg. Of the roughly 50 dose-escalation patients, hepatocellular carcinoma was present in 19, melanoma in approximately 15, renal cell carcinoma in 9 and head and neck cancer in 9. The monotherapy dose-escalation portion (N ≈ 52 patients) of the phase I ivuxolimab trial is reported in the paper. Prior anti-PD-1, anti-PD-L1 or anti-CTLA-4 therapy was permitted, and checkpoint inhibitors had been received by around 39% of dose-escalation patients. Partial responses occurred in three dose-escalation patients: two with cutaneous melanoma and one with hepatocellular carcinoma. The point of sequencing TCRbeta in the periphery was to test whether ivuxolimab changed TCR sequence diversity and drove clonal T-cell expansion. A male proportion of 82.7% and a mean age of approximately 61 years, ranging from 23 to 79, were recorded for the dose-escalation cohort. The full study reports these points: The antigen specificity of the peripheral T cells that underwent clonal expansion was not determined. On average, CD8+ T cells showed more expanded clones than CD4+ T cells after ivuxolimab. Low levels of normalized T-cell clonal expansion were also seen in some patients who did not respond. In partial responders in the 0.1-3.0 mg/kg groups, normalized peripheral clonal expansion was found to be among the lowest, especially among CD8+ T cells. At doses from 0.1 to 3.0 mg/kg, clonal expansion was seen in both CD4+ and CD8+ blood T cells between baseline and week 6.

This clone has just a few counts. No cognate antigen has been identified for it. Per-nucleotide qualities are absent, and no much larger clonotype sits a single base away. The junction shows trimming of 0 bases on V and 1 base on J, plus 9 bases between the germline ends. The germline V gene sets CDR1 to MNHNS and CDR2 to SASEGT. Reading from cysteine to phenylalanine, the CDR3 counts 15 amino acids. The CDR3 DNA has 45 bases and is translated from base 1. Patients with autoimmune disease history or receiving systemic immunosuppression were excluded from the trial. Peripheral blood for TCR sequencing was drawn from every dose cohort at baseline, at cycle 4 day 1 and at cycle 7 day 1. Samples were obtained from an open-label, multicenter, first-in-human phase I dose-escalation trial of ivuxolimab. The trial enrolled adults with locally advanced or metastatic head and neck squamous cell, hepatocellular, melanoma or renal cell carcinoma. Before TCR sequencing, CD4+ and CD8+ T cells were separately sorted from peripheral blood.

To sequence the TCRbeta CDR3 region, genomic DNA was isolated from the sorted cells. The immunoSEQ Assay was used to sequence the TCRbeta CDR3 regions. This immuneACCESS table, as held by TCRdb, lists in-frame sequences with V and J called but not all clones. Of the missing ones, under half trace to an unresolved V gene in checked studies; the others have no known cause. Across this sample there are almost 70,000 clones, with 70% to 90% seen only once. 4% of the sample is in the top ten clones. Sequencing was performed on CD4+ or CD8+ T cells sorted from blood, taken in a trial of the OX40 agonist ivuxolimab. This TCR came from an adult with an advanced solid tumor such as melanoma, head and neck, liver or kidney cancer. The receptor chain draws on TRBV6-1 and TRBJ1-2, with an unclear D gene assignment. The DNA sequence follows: TGTGCCAGCAGTGAAGCCTCAGCGGTTAACTATGGCTACACCTTC. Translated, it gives CASSEASAVNYGYTF.